The present T cell receptor beta chain was sequenced within a study of response to subunit inactivated influenza vaccine. This CDR3 is 14 amino acids long. Deletions cut 4 bases from V and 6 bases from J, with 11 bases between. CDR1 and CDR2 (germline): SGDLS, YYNGEE. Regarding the study as a whole: Authors suggested few new T cells are recruited by each seasonal influenza vaccination.

TCRdb independently ran MiXCR on the RT-PCR reads; one entry per CDR3 protein. The table includes roughly 700,000 distinct CDR3 sequences, approximately 14% detected once. As concerns this clonotype: What it binds is not known.

The source is a man aged 45 to 65 who received an inactivated influenza vaccine. Here the sequenced sample was PBMCs from blood, taken 11 to 12 days after vaccination. V usage is TRBV9 and J usage is TRBJ1-6; no clear D. The CDR3 here is CASSLRDVNSPLHF. CDR3 nucleotides: TGTGCCAGCAGCCTACGAGATGTTAATTCACCCCTCCACTTT.